The sample holds a few counts of the clone carrying this T cell receptor beta chain. No antigen is known for it. The sample comes from a study of cytomegalovirus exposure and HLA in healthy donors. Study at large: Among roughly 180 million T cells, an earlier analysis found 120 million or so unique TCR beta sequences.

Study-wide findings and caveats: CMV serostatus was the sole immune exposure data available.

Germline loops: CDR1 SNHLY, CDR2 FYNNEI. The CDR3 has 13 amino acids. V was cut by 0 bases and J by 8 bases, with 7 bases left in between. Use of 60 Vbeta and 13 Jbeta primers characterized the PCR. In the original processing: An analysis performed later counted 73 million or so unique TCR beta chains (roughly 11 million of them shared). Here immunoSEQ multiplex PCR was the method, and the copy in TCRdb shows in-frame clones only, minus some. That table is the source of V, J and clone size, and D and trimming were worked out from the DNA. In the table there are around 110,000 clones, roughly 9.9% of which are singletons.

The chain employs TRBV2 and TRBJ1-4, with D possibly being TRBD1 (5 bases). The TCR originated in a young man in good health and CMV-seronegative. The sequenced sample was PBMCs. The CDR3 DNA reads TGTGCCAGCAGTGAAGCGCGACAGGAAAAACTGTTTTTT. Translated, it gives CASSEARQEKLFF.